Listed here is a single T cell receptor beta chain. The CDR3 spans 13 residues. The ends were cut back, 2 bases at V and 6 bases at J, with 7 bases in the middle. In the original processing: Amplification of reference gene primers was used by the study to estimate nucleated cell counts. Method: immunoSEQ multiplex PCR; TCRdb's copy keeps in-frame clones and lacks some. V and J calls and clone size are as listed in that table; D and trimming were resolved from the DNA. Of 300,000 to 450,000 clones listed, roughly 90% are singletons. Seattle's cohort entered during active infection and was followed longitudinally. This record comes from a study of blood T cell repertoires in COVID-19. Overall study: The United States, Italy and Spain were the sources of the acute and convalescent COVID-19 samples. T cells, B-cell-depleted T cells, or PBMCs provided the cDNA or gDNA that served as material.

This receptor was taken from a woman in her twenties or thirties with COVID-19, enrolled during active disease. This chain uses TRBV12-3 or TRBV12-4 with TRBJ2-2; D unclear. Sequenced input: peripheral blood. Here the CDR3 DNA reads TGTGCCAGCAGTTTATTACGGGCCGGGGAGCTGTTTTTT. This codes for CASSLLRAGELFF.